This passage covers 8 T cell receptor beta chains from one sample sequenced in a study of T cells after yellow fever vaccination. MiXCR, applied by TCRdb to the 5' RACE reads, yields one record per CDR3 protein. The table lists approximately 260,000 distinct CDR3 sequences, approximately 12% of them singletons. The sample here was CD4+ T cells sorted from PBMCs, taken 45 days after the yellow fever booster vaccination. These receptors originate from a young man who received the YFV17D yellow fever vaccine.

This clonotype was observed a few times. The CDR3 DNA sequence: TGCAGCGTAAGACAGTCTGGGGCCAACGTCCTGACTTTC. Its protein product is CSVRQSGANVLTF. This rearrangement joins TRBV29-1 to TRBJ2-6; D possibly corresponds to TRBD1 (5 bases). V lost 6 bases and J lost 1, with 7 bases in between. The CDR3 is 13 amino acids. CDR1 is SQVTM and CDR2 is ANQGSEA in the germline V gene.

This clonotype was detected only a few times. V is TRBV29-1 and J is TRBJ1-1; 9 bases agree with TRBD1. The trim removed 4 bases at V and 6 bases at J, leaving 6 bases unmatched. The CDR3 runs 13 residues. Germline lookup yields CDR1 SQVTM and CDR2 ANQGSEA. The CDR3, as DNA: TGCAGCGTTGCCGGGACAGGGAGCTCTGAAGCTTTCTTT. It translates to CSVAGTGSSEAFF.

Only a few counts were recorded for this clonotype. This chain connects TRBV20-1 to TRBJ2-7, with D possibly matching TRBD1 (6 bases). The V and J ends lost 4 bases and 7 bases respectively, with 14 bases between them. Germline CDR1 is DFQATT and CDR2 is SNEGSKA (reference sequence). The CDR3 totals 12 residues. CDR3 in DNA: TGCAGTGCTATCGGGACAACCTGGGAGCAGTACTTC. It is translated as CSAIGTTWEQYF.

This clonotype has a handful of counts. The rearrangement links TRBV12-3 or TRBV12-4 to TRBJ2-3; weak D call: TRBD1 (6 bases). The CDR3 covers 16 residues. Trimming removed 4 bases at V and 6 bases at J, with 20 bases between. The DNA for the CDR3 is TGTGCCAGCAGTTCCAATCCCGTTCAGGGGACGGATACGCAGTATTTT. This sequence encodes CASSSNPVQGTDTQYF.

This clonotype was seen a few times. This chain links TRBV5-5 with TRBJ1-6; 8 bases match TRBD1. The CDR3 runs 16 residues. Germline trimming cut 2 bases from V and 7 bases from J; bases unmatched to any gene: 8. Germline V gene data show CDR1 as SGHKS and CDR2 as YYEKEE (reference sequence). CDR3 bases: TGTGCCAGCAGCTTTGGACAGGGACGAATAAATTCACCCCTCCACTTT. It encodes CASSFGQGRINSPLHF.

There are a few counts of this clonotype. The chain recombines TRBV3-1 with TRBJ2-1; TRBD1 agrees at 8 bases. The CDR3 runs to 16 residues. After removal of 4 bases from V and 1 base from J, the junction contained 6 bases not matched to a gene. Germline V CDR1 and CDR2: LGHDT, YNNKEL (reference sequence). In nucleotides, the CDR3 is TGTGCCAGCAGCCCGGGCAGGGGGCTATCCTACAATGAGCAGTTCTTC. Protein sequence: CASSPGRGLSYNEQFF.

This clonotype was recorded many times. The chain uses TRBV20-1 and TRBJ2-7; the match to TRBD2 covers 14 bases. CDR1 is DFQATT, CDR2 SNEGSKA, per germline (reference sequence). The CDR3 loop spans 14 amino acids. Unmatched junction bases numbered 1, after V lost 0 bases and J lost 6 bases. CDR3 residues: CSARETSGRAEQYF. The CDR3 coding sequence is TGCAGTGCTAGAGAGACTAGCGGGAGGGCCGAGCAGTACTTC.

This clonotype was observed a few times. The genes are TRBV6-5 and TRBJ2-1; no clear D gene. Looked up from germline, CDR1 is MNHEY and CDR2 is SVGAGI. Deletions cut 2 bases from V and 0 bases from J, with 11 bases between. The CDR3 loop spans 16 amino acids. CDR3 region: CASSYEPASSYNEQFF. CDR3 DNA sequence: TGTGCCAGCAGTTACGAACCAGCGAGCTCCTACAATGAGCAGTTCTTC.